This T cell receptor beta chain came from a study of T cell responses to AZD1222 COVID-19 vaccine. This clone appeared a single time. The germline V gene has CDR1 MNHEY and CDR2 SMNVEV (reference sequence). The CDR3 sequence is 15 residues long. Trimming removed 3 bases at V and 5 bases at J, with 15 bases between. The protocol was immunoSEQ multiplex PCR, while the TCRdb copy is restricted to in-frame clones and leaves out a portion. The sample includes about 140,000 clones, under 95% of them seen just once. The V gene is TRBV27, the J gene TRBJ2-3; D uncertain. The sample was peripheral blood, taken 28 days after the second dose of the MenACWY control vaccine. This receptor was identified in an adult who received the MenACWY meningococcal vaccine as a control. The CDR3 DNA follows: TGTGCCAGCAGTTTTCAACTATCCGCGCAAGATACGCAGTATTTT. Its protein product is CASSFQLSAQDTQYF.